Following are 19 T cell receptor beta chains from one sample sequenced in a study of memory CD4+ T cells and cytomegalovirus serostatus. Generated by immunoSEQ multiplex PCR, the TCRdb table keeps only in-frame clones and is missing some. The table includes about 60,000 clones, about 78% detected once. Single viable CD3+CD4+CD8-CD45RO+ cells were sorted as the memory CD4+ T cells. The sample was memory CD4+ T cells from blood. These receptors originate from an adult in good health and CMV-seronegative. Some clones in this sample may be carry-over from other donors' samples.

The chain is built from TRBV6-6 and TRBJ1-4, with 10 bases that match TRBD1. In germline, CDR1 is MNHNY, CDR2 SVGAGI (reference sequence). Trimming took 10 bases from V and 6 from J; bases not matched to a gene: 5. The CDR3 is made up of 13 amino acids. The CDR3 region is CATGGTGDEKLFF. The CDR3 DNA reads TGTGCCACCGGGGGGACAGGGGATGAAAAACTGTTTTTT.

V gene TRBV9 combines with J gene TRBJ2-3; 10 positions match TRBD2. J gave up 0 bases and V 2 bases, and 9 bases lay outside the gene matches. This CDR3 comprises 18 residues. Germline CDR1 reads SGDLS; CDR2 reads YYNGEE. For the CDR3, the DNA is TGTGCCAGCAGCGTTAGGACTAGCGGCCTTACTAGCACAGATACGCAGTATTTT. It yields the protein CASSVRTSGLTSTDTQYF. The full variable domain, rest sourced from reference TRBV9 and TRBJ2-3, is DSGVTQTPKHLITATGQRVTLRCSPRSGDLSVYWYQQSLDQGLQFLIQYYNGEERAKGNILERFSAQQFPDLHSELNLSSLELGDSALYFCASSVRTSGLTSTDTQYFGPGTRLTVL.

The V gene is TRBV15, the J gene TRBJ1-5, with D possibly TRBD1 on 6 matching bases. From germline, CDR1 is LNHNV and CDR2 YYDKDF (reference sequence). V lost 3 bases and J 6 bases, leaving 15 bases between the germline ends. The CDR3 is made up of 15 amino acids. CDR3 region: CATSRADRRSQPQHF. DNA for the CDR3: TGTGCCACCAGCAGGGCTGACAGGCGGAGTCAGCCCCAGCATTTT.

The CDR3 nucleotides read TGTGCCAGCAGTCGAGGACAGGGGAGTCGGGAGACCCAGTACTTC. Amino acid sequence: CASSRGQGSRETQYF. The chain joins TRBV11-3 to TRBJ2-5, with 9 nucleotides matching TRBD1. V gave up 6 bases and J gave up 5 bases; unmatched junction bases: 10. There are 15 residues in the CDR3. Germline V gene data show CDR1 as SGHNT and CDR2 as YENEEA.

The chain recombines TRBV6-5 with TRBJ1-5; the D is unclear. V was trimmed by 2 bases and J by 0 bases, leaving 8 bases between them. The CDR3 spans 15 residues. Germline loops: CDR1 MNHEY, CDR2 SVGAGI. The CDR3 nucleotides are TGTGCCAGCAGTTACGGTGGAAATAGCAATCAGCCCCAGCATTTT. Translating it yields CASSYGGNSNQPQHF.

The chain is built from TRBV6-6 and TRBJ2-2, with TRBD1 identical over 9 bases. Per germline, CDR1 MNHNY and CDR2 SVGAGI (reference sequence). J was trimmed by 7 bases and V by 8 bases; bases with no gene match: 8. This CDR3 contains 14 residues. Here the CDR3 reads CASQDRGEFGELFF. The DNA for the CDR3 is TGTGCCAGCCAGGACAGGGGAGAATTCGGGGAGCTGTTTTTT.

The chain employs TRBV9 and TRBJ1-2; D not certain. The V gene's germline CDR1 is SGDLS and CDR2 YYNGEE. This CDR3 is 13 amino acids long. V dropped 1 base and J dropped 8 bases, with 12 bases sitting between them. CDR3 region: CASSVSGLVGYTF. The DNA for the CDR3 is TGTGCCAGCAGCGTATCCGGGTTGGTCGGCTACACCTTC.

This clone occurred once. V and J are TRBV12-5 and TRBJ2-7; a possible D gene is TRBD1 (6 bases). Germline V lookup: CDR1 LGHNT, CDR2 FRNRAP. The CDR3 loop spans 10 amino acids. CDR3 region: CAMGHYEQYF. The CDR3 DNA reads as TGTGCGATGGGACACTACGAGCAGTACTTC.

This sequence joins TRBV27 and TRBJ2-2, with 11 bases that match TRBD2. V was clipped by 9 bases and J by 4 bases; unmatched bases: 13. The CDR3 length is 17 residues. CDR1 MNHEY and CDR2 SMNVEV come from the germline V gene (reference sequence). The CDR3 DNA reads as TGTGCCAGTCCGGGACTAGCGGTTCATCCGACCACCGGGGAGCTGTTTTTT. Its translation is CASPGLAVHPTTGELFF.

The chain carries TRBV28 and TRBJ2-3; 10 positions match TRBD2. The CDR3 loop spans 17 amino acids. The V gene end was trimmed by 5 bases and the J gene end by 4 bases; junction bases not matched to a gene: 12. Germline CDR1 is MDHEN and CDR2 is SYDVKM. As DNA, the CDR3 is TGTGCCAGCAGTCTAAGAAGACTAGCGGGTACCCCAGATACGCAGTATTTT. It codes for CASSLRRLAGTPDTQYF.

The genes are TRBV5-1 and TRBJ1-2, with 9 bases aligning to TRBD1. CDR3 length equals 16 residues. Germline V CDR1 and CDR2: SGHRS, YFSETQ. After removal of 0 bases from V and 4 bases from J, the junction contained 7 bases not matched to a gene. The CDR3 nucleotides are TGCGCCAGCAGCTTGGTGGACAGGGGAGGGGTCTATGGCTACACCTTC. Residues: CASSLVDRGGVYGYTF.

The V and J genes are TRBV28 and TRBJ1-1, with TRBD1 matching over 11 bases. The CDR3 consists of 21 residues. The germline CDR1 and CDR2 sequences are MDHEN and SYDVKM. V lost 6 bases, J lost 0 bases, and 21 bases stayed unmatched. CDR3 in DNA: TGTGCCAGCAGCCTAACCCACTCTAGCTACCGGGGACAGGGGGTGAACACTGAAGCTTTCTTT. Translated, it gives CASSLTHSSYRGQGVNTEAFF.

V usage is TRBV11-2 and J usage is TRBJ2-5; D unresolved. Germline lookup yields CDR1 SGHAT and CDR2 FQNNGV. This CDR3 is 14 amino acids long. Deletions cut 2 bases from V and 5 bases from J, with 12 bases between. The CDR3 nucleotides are TGTGCCAGCAGCTTAAATGTCGCCGGGGAGACCCAGTACTTC. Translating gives CASSLNVAGETQYF.

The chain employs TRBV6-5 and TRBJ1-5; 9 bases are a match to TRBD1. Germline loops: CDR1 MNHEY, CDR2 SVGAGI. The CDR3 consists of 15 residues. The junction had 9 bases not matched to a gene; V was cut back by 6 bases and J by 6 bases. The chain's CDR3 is CASRHGTGKSQPQHF. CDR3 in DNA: TGTGCCAGCAGGCACGGGACAGGGAAGAGTCAGCCCCAGCATTTT.

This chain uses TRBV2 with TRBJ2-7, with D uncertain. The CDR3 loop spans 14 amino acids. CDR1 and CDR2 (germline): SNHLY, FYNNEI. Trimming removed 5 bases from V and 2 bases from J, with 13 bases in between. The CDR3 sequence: CASSSWTAAYEQYF. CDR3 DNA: TGTGCCAGCAGTTCCTGGACGGCCGCCTACGAGCAGTACTTC. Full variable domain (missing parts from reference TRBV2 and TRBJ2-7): EPEVTQTPSHQVTQMGQEVILRCVPISNHLYFYWYRQILGQKVEFLVSFYNNEISEKSEIFDDQFSVERPDGSNFTLKIRSTKLEDSAMYFCASSSWTAAYEQYFGPGTRLTVT.

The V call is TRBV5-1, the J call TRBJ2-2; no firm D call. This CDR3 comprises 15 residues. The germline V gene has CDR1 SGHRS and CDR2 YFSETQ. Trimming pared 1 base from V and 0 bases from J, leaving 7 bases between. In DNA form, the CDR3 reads TGCGCCAGCAGCTTGAGGGCCTCGAACACCGGGGAGCTGTTTTTT. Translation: CASSLRASNTGELFF. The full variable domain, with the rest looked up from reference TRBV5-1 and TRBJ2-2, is KAGVTQTPRYLIKTRGQQVTLSCSPISGHRSVSWYQQTPGQGLQFLFEYFSETQRNKGNFPGRFSGRQFSNSRSEMNVSTLELGDSALYLCASSLRASNTGELFFGEGSRLTVL.

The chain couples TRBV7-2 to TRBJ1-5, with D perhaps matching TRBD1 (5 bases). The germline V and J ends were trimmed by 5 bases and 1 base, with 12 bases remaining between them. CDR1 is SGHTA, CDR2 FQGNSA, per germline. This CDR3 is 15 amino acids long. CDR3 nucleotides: TGTGCCAGCAGCCGGGACCTTTGGAGCAATCAGCCCCAGCATTTT. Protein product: CASSRDLWSNQPQHF.

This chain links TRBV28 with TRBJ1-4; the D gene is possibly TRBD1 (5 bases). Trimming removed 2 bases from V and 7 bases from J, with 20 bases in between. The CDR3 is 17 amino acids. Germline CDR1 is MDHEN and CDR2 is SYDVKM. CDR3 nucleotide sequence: TGTGCCAGCAGTTTAAATGGGTGGGGGGATACGACTGAAAAACTGTTTTTT. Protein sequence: CASSLNGWGDTTEKLFF.

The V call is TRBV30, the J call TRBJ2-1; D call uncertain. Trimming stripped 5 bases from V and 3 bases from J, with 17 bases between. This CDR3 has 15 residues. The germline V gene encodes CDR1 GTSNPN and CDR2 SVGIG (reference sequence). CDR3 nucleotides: TGTGCCTGGGGACCTTCTGTGCTAGTCTACAATGAGCAGTTCTTC. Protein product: CAWGPSVLVYNEQFF.